A single sample is the source of the 5 T cell receptor beta chains below, sequenced in a study of T cell responses to AZD1222 COVID-19 vaccine. The repertoire was sequenced with immunoSEQ multiplex PCR; TCRdb's copy has only in-frame clones and lacks some. The data show about 180,000 clones, with around 90% seen just once and roughly 11% held by the top ten. The specimen was peripheral blood, collected 28 days after the second AZD1222 dose. These TCRs come from an adult who received the AZD1222 COVID-19 vaccine.

V and J are TRBV12-3 or TRBV12-4 and TRBJ2-2, with 8 bases that match TRBD2. The CDR3 is 13 amino acids. J was trimmed by 4 bases and V by 6 bases; bases with no gene match: 1. The CDR3 region has the DNA TGTGCCAGCAGGACTAGCGTCACCGGGGAGCTGTTTTTT. The encoded protein is CASRTSVTGELFF.

This clone was recorded a few times. The chain employs TRBV19 and TRBJ1-4, with TRBD1 as a possible D gene (6 bases). Per the germline V gene, CDR1 is LNHDA and CDR2 is SQIVND (reference sequence). The V end was cut by 6 bases, the J end by 11 bases, with 19 bases between. The CDR3 extends over 14 amino acids. CDR3 in amino acids: CASRASGGLPKLFF. DNA of the CDR3: TGTGCCAGTAGGGCCAGTGGGGGCCTACCGAAACTGTTTTTT.

V gene TRBV25-1 combines with J gene TRBJ1-1, with TRBD1 identical over 8 bases. There are 15 residues in the CDR3. Per the germline V gene, CDR1 is MGHDK and CDR2 is SYGVNS. The V segment lost 1 base and the J segment 5 bases; nucleotides outside the gene matches: 6. The CDR3 protein is CASSEWGRGRTEAFF. For the CDR3, the DNA is TGTGCCAGCAGTGAATGGGGCAGGGGGCGTACTGAAGCTTTCTTT.

Of note for this clone: The sample has other DNA sequences that encode this CDR3 too. The V gene is TRBV6-2 or TRBV6-3, the J gene TRBJ1-5; D might be TRBD1 (5 bases). The CDR3 is 15 residues long. The V end was cut by 3 bases, the J end by 2 bases, with 11 bases between. Per germline, CDR1 MNHEY and CDR2 SVGEGT. The CDR3 protein is CASSYRGVGNQPQHF. The CDR3 DNA follows: TGTGCCAGCAGTTATCGGGGGGTGGGCAATCAGCCCCAGCATTTT.

The J gene is TRBJ2-7, the V gene TRBV7-2, with D perhaps TRBD1 (5 bases). Trimming removed 5 bases at V and 0 bases at J, with 14 bases between. The germline CDR1 and CDR2 sequences are SGHTA and FQGNSA. This CDR3 is 15 amino acids long. The CDR3 DNA follows: TGTGCCAGCAGCCCGACAGTAGTGAGCTCCTACGAGCAGTACTTC. It yields the protein CASSPTVVSSYEQYF.